A single TCR beta chain is shown here with its context. Profiling relied on immunoSEQ multiplex PCR, and the TCRdb table lists in-frame clones only, not all of them. The sample lists 100,000 to 150,000 clones; 84% were seen once. Between the trimmed V and J ends, which lost 5 bases and 4 bases, there was a span of 6 bases. Germline values: CDR1 SEHNR, CDR2 FQNEAQ (reference sequence). CDR3 length: 11 amino acids. This sample was included in a study of identifying expanded T cells in peripheral blood. The J gene is TRBJ2-7, the V gene TRBV7-9, with D perhaps TRBD2 (6 bases). Sequencing was done on a sample of blood. The source of this sequence is a person aged 18 to 75 in good health. This chain's CDR3 is CASSREYEQYF. The DNA of the CDR3 is TGTGCCAGCAGCCGGGAGTACGAGCAGTACTTC.